This TCR beta chain was obtained from a study of blood T cell repertoires in COVID-19. This clone was picked up one time. The CDR3 is 15 amino acids. The V gene end was trimmed by 5 bases and the J gene end by 1 base; junction bases not matched to a gene: 6. Germline V gene sequence: CDR1 SSHAT, CDR2 FNYEAQ (reference sequence). The method was immunoSEQ multiplex PCR; TCRdb's version includes in-frame clones alone and lacks a portion of them. The sample contains approximately 240,000 clones, about 85% of which appear only once. The V call is TRBV7-7, the J call TRBJ2-3; TRBD1 agrees at 7 bases. The sequence came from a woman aged 18-29 years who had recovered from COVID-19. Sequencing was done on a sample of peripheral blood. The CDR3 DNA follows: TGTGCCAGCAGCCCGCTTGGACAGGGCACAGATACGCAGTATTTT. Translation: CASSPLGQGTDTQYF. The complete variable domain, with remaining parts taken from reference TRBV7-7 and TRBJ2-3, reads GAGVSQSPRYKVTKRGQDVTLRCDPISSHATLYWYQQALGQGPEFLTYFNYEAQPDKSGLPSDRFSAERPEGSISTLTIQRTEQRDSAMYRCASSPLGQGTDTQYFGPGTRLTVL.